Below are 26 T cell receptor beta chains sequenced from a single sample in a study of blood T cell repertoires in COVID-19. The protocol was immunoSEQ multiplex PCR, while the TCRdb copy is restricted to in-frame clones and leaves out a portion. This sample has some 250,000 clones; more than 65% occur once, and the top ten carry 4.4%. The sequencing input was peripheral blood. The receptors originated from a man aged 45-65 years with active or convalescent COVID-19.

V and J are TRBV30 and TRBJ2-3, with 10 bases fitting TRBD2. In germline, CDR1 is GTSNPN, CDR2 SVGIG (reference sequence). The CDR3 runs to 15 residues. J was trimmed by 4 bases and V by 0 bases; bases with no gene match: 4. The CDR3 reads CAWSVLAGAPDTQYF. In nucleotides, the CDR3 is TGTGCCTGGAGTGTGCTAGCGGGGGCACCAGATACGCAGTATTTT.

The CDR3 nucleotides read TGTGCCAGTAGTAAACAGACAGCCTCCTCTGGAAACACCATATATTTT. As protein: CASSKQTASSGNTIYF. The rearrangement uses TRBV19 and TRBJ1-3; the D gene is possibly TRBD1 (5 bases). This CDR3 is 16 amino acids long. V shed 4 bases and J shed 0 bases, with 13 bases lying between them. Germline V gives CDR1 LNHDA, CDR2 SQIVND (reference sequence).

V and J are TRBV29-1 and TRBJ1-1; D call uncertain. CDR1 is SQVTM, CDR2 ANQGSEA, per germline. V was cut by 3 bases and J by 1 base, with 9 bases left in between. The CDR3 covers 13 residues. CDR3 protein: CSVDRQANTEAFF. CDR3 bases: TGCAGCGTTGACAGGCAGGCGAACACTGAAGCTTTCTTT.

V is TRBV7-3 and J is TRBJ2-6; 8 nucleotides agree with TRBD1. This CDR3 has 18 amino acids. Germline V CDR1 and CDR2: SGHTA, FQGTGA. With 1 base clipped from V and 2 bases from J, the junction kept 7 bases outside the gene matches. CDR3 amino acids: CASSLISGGRAGANVLTF. The CDR3 DNA follows: TGTGCCAGCAGCTTAATTTCAGGGGGCAGGGCTGGGGCCAACGTCCTGACTTTC. Supplemented by reference TRBV7-3 and TRBJ2-6, the full variable domain reads GAGVSQTPSNKVTEKGKYVELRCDPISGHTALYWYRQSLGQGPEFLIYFQGTGAADDSGLPNDRFFAVRPEGSVSTLKIQRTERGDSAVYLCASSLISGGRAGANVLTFGAGSRLTVL.

V usage is TRBV2 and J usage is TRBJ2-7, with 8 bases lining up with TRBD1. J gave up 3 bases and V 6 bases, and 7 bases lay outside the gene matches. Germline V gene data show CDR1 as SNHLY and CDR2 as FYNNEI. The CDR3 has 14 amino acids. The CDR3 DNA follows: TGTGCCAGCAGGGACAGGGTTTACGGCTACGAGCAGTACTTC. Translated, it gives CASRDRVYGYEQYF.

The chain carries TRBV12-3 or TRBV12-4 and TRBJ1-1; maybe TRBD1 (6 bases). The V and J ends lost 2 bases and 11 bases respectively, with 15 bases between them. The CDR3 has 13 amino acids. The CDR3: CASSLQGPGWAFF. Written as DNA, the CDR3 is TGTGCCAGCAGTTTACAGGGGCCCGGTTGGGCTTTCTTT.

This clone showed up just a few times. The V call is TRBV19, the J call TRBJ1-1, with a tentative D call TRBD1 (6 bases). V was clipped by 9 bases and J by 1 base, with 24 bases between them. The CDR3 contains 17 residues. CDR1 and CDR2 from the germline V gene are LNHDA and SQIVND (reference sequence). CDR3 protein: CASALGQGSPQNTEAFF. The DNA of the CDR3 is TGTGCCAGCGCCCTCGGGCAGGGGTCCCCCCAGAACACTGAAGCTTTCTTT.

The chain is built from TRBV28 and TRBJ2-7; TRBD2 matches at 11 bases. Germline assignment: CDR1 MDHEN and CDR2 SYDVKM. Trimming at V came to 5 bases and at J to 11 bases, leaving 14 bases not matched to a gene. The CDR3 runs 15 residues. CDR3 sequence: CASSITSGGATLEYF. In nucleotides, the CDR3 is TGTGCCAGCAGTATAACTAGCGGGGGCGCGACTTTAGAGTACTTC.

V usage is TRBV2 and J usage is TRBJ1-4; 9 bases align to TRBD1. CDR3 length: 13 amino acids. Germline CDR1 is SNHLY and CDR2 is FYNNEI. Trimming cost V 6 bases and J 6 bases; bases outside gene matches: 2. Here the CDR3 reads CASRRDRDEKLFF. CDR3 coding DNA: TGTGCCAGCAGGCGGGACAGGGATGAAAAACTGTTTTTT.

This clone was found once. The chain employs TRBV7-2 and TRBJ2-3, with 16 bases identical to TRBD2. Looked up from germline, CDR1 is SGHTA and CDR2 is FQGNSA. The V gene end was trimmed by 4 bases and the J gene end by 1 base; junction bases not matched to a gene: 5. The CDR3 extends over 18 amino acids. CDR3 amino acids: CASSSSGTSGGGTDTQYF. The CDR3 DNA reads TGTGCCAGCAGCTCCTCCGGGACTAGCGGGGGGGGCACAGATACGCAGTATTTT.

The rearrangement joins TRBV30 to TRBJ2-2; D not certain. V lost 2 bases, J lost 2 bases, and 3 bases lay in between. The CDR3 is 12 residues long. Germline V gene lookup returns CDR1 GTSNPN and CDR2 SVGIG (reference sequence). The CDR3 is CAWSSNTGELFF. The CDR3 DNA reads TGTGCCTGGAGTTCTAACACCGGGGAGCTGTTTTTT.

This clone was picked up one time. This chain uses TRBV30 with TRBJ1-2; 7 bases fit TRBD1. The CDR3 loop spans 13 amino acids. Germline lookup yields CDR1 GTSNPN and CDR2 SVGIG (reference sequence). V gave up 1 base and J gave up 5 bases; unmatched junction bases: 4. CDR3 amino acids: CAWSAGTDYGYTF. In DNA, the CDR3 is TGTGCCTGGAGTGCCGGGACAGATTATGGCTACACCTTC.

This clone has just a few counts. This chain connects TRBV7-9 to TRBJ1-1; D might be TRBD1 (5 bases). The germline V gene encodes CDR1 SEHNR and CDR2 FQNEAQ (reference sequence). The CDR3 is 14 amino acids. V gave up 8 bases and J gave up 1 base, with 14 bases separating them. CDR3 nucleotides: TGTGCCAGCTCAACCGGGACTGCGAACACTGAAGCTTTCTTT. Amino acids: CASSTGTANTEAFF.

Regarding this clone: The junction shows a germline mismatch at one end, possibly a read error. The chain uses TRBV3-1 (or the pseudogene TRBV3-2) and TRBJ2-7; 9 nucleotides line up with TRBD1. Germline CDR1 is LGHDT and CDR2 is YNNKEL (reference sequence). This CDR3 contains 14 residues. CDR3: CASTQGTGNYEQYF. CDR3 DNA: TGTGCCAGCACCCAAGGGACAGGGAATTACGAGCAGTACTTC.

CDR3 amino acids: CASSDGLAGGASQETQYF. CDR3 sequence (DNA): TGCGCCAGCAGCGACGGACTAGCGGGGGGGGCTTCCCAAGAGACCCAGTACTTC. J is TRBJ2-5 and V is TRBV5-1, with 15 bases fitting TRBD2. The CDR3 runs to 18 residues. Germline loops: CDR1 SGHRS, CDR2 YFSETQ. Trimming removed 4 bases from V and 1 base from J; junction bases left unmatched: 8.

This chain joins TRBV5-1 and TRBJ2-5; possibly TRBD1 for D (8 bases). Trimming took 0 bases from V and 4 from J, leaving 10 bases between them. Germline values: CDR1 SGHRS, CDR2 YFSETQ. There are 14 residues in the CDR3. The CDR3 here is CASSLDRGGETQYF. CDR3 sequence (DNA): TGCGCCAGCAGCTTGGACAGGGGGGGAGAGACCCAGTACTTC.

In this sample, this clone turned up once. V is TRBV7-2 and J is TRBJ1-2; 7 bases are shared with TRBD1. This CDR3 is 15 amino acids long. V lost 5 bases, J lost 3 bases, and 9 bases stayed unmatched. From germline, CDR1 is SGHTA and CDR2 FQGNSA. CDR3 region: CASSPPGQIYYGYTF. CDR3 bases: TGTGCCAGCAGCCCGCCGGGACAGATCTACTATGGCTACACCTTC.

The gene calls are TRBV6-6 and TRBJ1-2, with 7 bases identical to TRBD1. The CDR3 covers 15 residues. Germline values: CDR1 MNHNY, CDR2 SVGAGI (reference sequence). V shed 6 bases, J shed 4 bases, and the junction held 11 bases outside the gene matches. CDR3 protein: CASRDRQATSYGYTF. CDR3 DNA sequence: TGTGCCAGCAGGGACAGGCAGGCTACAAGCTATGGCTACACCTTC.

The chain couples TRBV3-1 (or the pseudogene TRBV3-2) to TRBJ2-4, with TRBD2 as a possible D gene (7 bases). V lost 0 bases and J 5 bases, leaving 17 bases between the germline ends. CDR3 size: 17 residues. Germline CDR1 and CDR2: LGHDT and YNNKEL (reference sequence). The DNA for the CDR3 is TGTGCCAGCAGCCAAGAACGTTCGGGGGGCCGGGAAAACATTCAGTACTTC. It translates to CASSQERSGGRENIQYF.

This clone has just a few counts. This chain joins TRBV4-3 and TRBJ1-1, with TRBD1 matching 10 bases. Germline V gene data show CDR1 as LGHNA and CDR2 as YSLEER. There are 15 residues in the CDR3. J gave up 1 base and V 2 bases, and 1 base lay outside the gene matches. This chain's CDR3 is CASSQRDRGNTEAFF. In DNA, the CDR3 is TGCGCCAGCAGCCAACGGGACAGGGGGAACACTGAAGCTTTCTTT.

The V gene is TRBV30, the J gene TRBJ2-1, with a tentative D call TRBD2 (6 bases). Germline V gene data show CDR1 as GTSNPN and CDR2 as SVGIG (reference sequence). Trimming shortened V by 0 bases and J by 10 bases, and 16 bases separated the two germline ends. The length of the CDR3 is 14 residues. This CDR3 is CAWSVAAGSREQFF. The CDR3 DNA reads TGTGCCTGGAGTGTCGCAGCGGGCTCCCGGGAGCAGTTCTTC.

V is TRBV19 and J is TRBJ1-2, with TRBD1 as a possible D gene (5 bases). This CDR3 spans 11 amino acids. Trimming stripped 8 bases from V and 6 bases from J, with 10 bases between. Per germline, CDR1 LNHDA and CDR2 SQIVND (reference sequence). The CDR3 region has the DNA TGTGCCAGTGGGGGAGGTAATGGCTACACCTTC. This codes for CASGGGNGYTF.

The chain carries TRBV7-2 and TRBJ1-2; tentative D call: TRBD1 (6 bases). The V end lost 5 bases, the J end lost 5 bases, and 18 bases lay between the germline ends. The CDR3 runs 15 residues. The germline V gene encodes CDR1 SGHTA and CDR2 FQGNSA. The CDR3 protein is CASSETGGGRYGYTF. The CDR3 nucleotides are TGTGCCAGCAGCGAGACAGGAGGCGGACGATATGGCTACACCTTC.

The V call is TRBV4-3, the J call TRBJ2-1; D perhaps matches TRBD2 (6 bases). Germline V gene sequence: CDR1 LGHNA, CDR2 YSLEER. V lost 0 bases, J lost 3 bases, and 12 bases lay in between. The CDR3 extends over 16 amino acids. The CDR3 nucleotides read TGCGCCAGCAGCCAAGATTTACTAGCCAACTACAATGAGCAGTTCTTC. Residues: CASSQDLLANYNEQFF.

This chain joins TRBV7-3 and TRBJ2-2; 8 nucleotides line up with TRBD2. The CDR3 loop spans 14 amino acids. CDR1 is SGHTA, CDR2 FQGTGA, per germline. The trim removed 7 bases at V and 4 bases at J, leaving 5 bases unmatched. The CDR3 here is CASKLAEITGELFF. The DNA of the CDR3 is TGTGCCAGCAAACTAGCGGAGATCACCGGGGAGCTGTTTTTT.

V usage is TRBV18 and J usage is TRBJ1-2; TRBD1 aligns across 8 bases. CDR1 KGHSH and CDR2 LQKENI come from the germline V gene. The CDR3 length is 12 residues. V was clipped by 6 bases and J by 11 bases; unmatched bases: 8. CDR3 protein: CASSPGTGGYTF. CDR3 nucleotide sequence: TGTGCCAGCTCCCCCGGAACAGGGGGATACACCTTC.